One and the same sample provided the 11 T cell receptor beta chains below, sequenced in a study of T cell repertoires in cytomegalovirus infection. These receptors have no known antigen. TCRdb reanalysed the reads using MiXCR and keeps one entry per CDR3 protein. Of about 740,000 distinct CDR3 sequences listed, around a third were seen once; the top ten hold 18%. The sample in question was cultured PBMCs, obtained from culture after CMV antigen stimulation. The receptor source for this set is a human donor in good health (CMV status not recorded). Some clones in this sample may be carry-over from other donors' samples.

This chain uses TRBV20-1 with TRBJ2-3, with 7 bases aligning to TRBD2. CDR1 and CDR2 (germline): DFQATT, SNEGSKA (reference sequence). The J segment lost 5 bases and the V segment lost 0 bases, leaving 5 bases of the junction unmatched. This CDR3 spans 14 amino acids. This CDR3 reads CSARDIGEGDTQYF. In nucleotides, the CDR3 is TGCAGTGCTAGAGATATCGGGGAGGGAGATACGCAGTATTTT.

This clonotype was counted only a few times. The gene calls are TRBV7-9 and TRBJ2-5, with D unclear. Trimming removed 5 bases at V and 0 bases at J, with 10 bases between. The CDR3 totals 14 residues. Germline CDR1 and CDR2: SEHNR and FQNEAQ (reference sequence). The CDR3 sequence is CASSPWGYQETQYF. In nucleotides, the CDR3 is TGTGCCAGCAGCCCGTGGGGATACCAAGAGACCCAGTACTTC.

This chain connects TRBV20-1 to TRBJ2-1; 8 nucleotides align to TRBD2. This CDR3 comprises 14 residues. CDR1 is DFQATT, CDR2 SNEGSKA, per germline (reference sequence). J gave up 5 bases and V 8 bases, and 11 bases lay outside the gene matches. This CDR3 reads CSPIRGGLNNEQFF. The CDR3 bases are TGCAGTCCTATCCGGGGGGGGCTCAACAATGAGCAGTTCTTC.

In this sample, this clonotype turned up a few times. The V and J genes are TRBV5-1 and TRBJ2-5; D uncertain. V was shortened by 4 bases and J by 4 bases, with 11 bases between the two germline ends. The CDR3 is made up of 13 amino acids. Germline lookup yields CDR1 SGHRS and CDR2 YFSETQ. CDR3 coding DNA: TGCGCCAGCAGCCCCGGTGGGATAGAGACCCAGTACTTC. It specifies CASSPGGIETQYF.

The chain couples TRBV18 to TRBJ1-2; possible D gene TRBD1, 5 bases. Germline V lookup: CDR1 KGHSH, CDR2 LQKENI. Trimming took 3 bases from V and 0 from J, leaving 11 bases between them. CDR3 size: 15 residues. Written as DNA, the CDR3 is TGTGCCAGCTCACCGCGGGACGCCGCTAACTATGGCTACACCTTC. As protein: CASSPRDAANYGYTF.

The chain uses TRBV3-1 and TRBJ1-1; D perhaps matches TRBD1 (5 bases). The V gene's germline CDR1 is LGHDT and CDR2 YNNKEL (reference sequence). The V gene lost 8 bases and the J gene lost 4 bases, with 23 bases spanning the gap. This CDR3 is 16 amino acids long. The DNA for the CDR3 is TGTGCCAGCCGGGGGGGGGAAGCAACCTGGGGCACTGAAGCTTTCTTT. Translated: CASRGGEATWGTEAFF.

The chain links TRBV10-3 to TRBJ2-5; no reliable D call. Trimming pared 4 bases from V and 3 bases from J, leaving 9 bases between. The CDR3 runs 13 residues. Per the germline V gene, CDR1 is ENHRY and CDR2 is SYGVKD. CDR3 nucleotide sequence: TGTGCCATCAGTGTTGAGACCGAAGAGACCCAGTACTTC. This encodes CAISVETEETQYF.

This clonotype was seen once. The chain combines TRBV14 with TRBJ1-2; 9 bases map to TRBD1. The junction had 8 bases not matched to a gene; V was cut back by 3 bases and J by 3 bases. Germline values: CDR1 SGHDN, CDR2 FVKESK. CDR3 length: 16 amino acids. The CDR3 reads CASSHGQGSLDYGYTF. CDR3 nucleotides: TGTGCCAGCAGCCACGGACAGGGGAGCTTGGACTATGGCTACACCTTC. Full variable domain (rest looked up from reference TRBV14 and TRBJ1-2): EAGVTQFPSHSVIEKGQTVTLRCDPISGHDNLYWYRRVMGKEIKFLLHFVKESKQDESGMPNNRFLAERTGGTYSTLKVQPAELEDSGVYFCASSHGQGSLDYGYTFGSGTRLTVV.

The sample holds a few counts of this clonotype. DNA of the CDR3: TGTGCCAGCAGCCCCGGAGGTTTAGGGCCAACAGATGAGCAGTTCTTC. Its protein is CASSPGGLGPTDEQFF. The gene calls are TRBV11-3 and TRBJ2-1; D is possibly TRBD2 (5 bases). Germline V lookup: CDR1 SGHNT, CDR2 YENEEA. This CDR3 is built from 16 residues. V was cut by 5 bases and J by 8 bases, with 22 bases left in between.

This clonotype has ten or more counts. The CDR3 bases are TGTGCCAGCAGCTGGACAGGGCATATTTTTACAGATACGCAGTATTTT. The encoded protein is CASSWTGHIFTDTQYF. The chain recombines TRBV7-2 with TRBJ2-3; the match to TRBD1 covers 8 bases. The CDR3 loop spans 16 amino acids. Germline values: CDR1 SGHTA, CDR2 FQGNSA. V was pared by 4 bases and J by 3 bases, with 9 bases of the junction left unmatched.

The chain carries TRBV6-5 and TRBJ2-2; TRBD1 agrees at 7 bases. CDR3 size: 17 residues. The V gene's germline CDR1 is MNHEY and CDR2 SVGAGI. Trimming removed 0 bases from V and 6 bases from J; junction bases left unmatched: 10. The CDR3 sequence: CASSYSAGTVDPGELFF. CDR3 nucleotide sequence: TGTGCCAGCAGTTACTCAGCCGGGACAGTCGACCCCGGGGAGCTGTTTTTT.